A single sample is the source of the 3 T cell receptor beta chains below, sequenced in a study of identical twins' blood T cells. TCRdb ran MiXCR on the 5' RACE reads and lists one entry per CDR3 protein. The sample includes about 370,000 distinct CDR3 sequences, approximately 30% of them seen just once. The sequenced sample was PBMCs. The receptors derive from a woman aged 18-49 years in good health.

On this clonotype itself: One end of the junction fails to match germline, which may point to a read error. The chain recombines TRBV5-1 with TRBJ1-1; no firm D call. The germline V gene has CDR1 SGHRS and CDR2 YFSETQ. The CDR3 has 14 amino acids. CDR3 coding DNA: TGCGGCAGCAGCTTACACCGGGCCAACGGGCAAGCTTTCTTT. Amino acid sequence: CGSSLHRANGQAFF.

The rearrangement uses TRBV20-1 and TRBJ2-7; the D gene is possibly TRBD1 (5 bases). V was clipped by 1 base and J by 3 bases, with 7 bases between them. The CDR3 is made up of 12 amino acids. The germline V gene has CDR1 DFQATT and CDR2 SNEGSKA (reference sequence). This chain's CDR3 is CSARGQYYEQYF. The CDR3 region has the DNA TGCAGTGCTAGAGGACAGTACTACGAGCAGTACTTC.

V is TRBV15 and J is TRBJ1-2; maybe TRBD1 (6 bases). V was shortened by 0 bases and J by 5 bases, with 7 bases between the two germline ends. There are 13 residues in the CDR3. Germline V CDR1 and CDR2: LNHNV, YYDKDF (reference sequence). CDR3 bases: TGTGCCACCAGCAGAGATGGACAGTATGGCTACACCTTC. It yields the protein CATSRDGQYGYTF.